One and the same sample provided the 4 T cell receptor beta chains below, sequenced in a study of blood T cells in healthy people across ages. Alongside a J-beta primer mix, a sample-barcoded 5' primer served in a second PCR lasting roughly 7 to 11 cycles. In TCRdb, the 5' RACE reads were re-called with MiXCR into one record per CDR3 protein. The profile covers hundreds of thousands of distinct CDR3 sequences, with around 21% appearing a single time and 3.5% to 4% taken by the ten largest. The sample taken for sequencing was blood. The receptors shown here come from a man aged 70-80 years in good health.

This clonotype was counted only a few times. The V and J genes are TRBV29-1 and TRBJ2-1, with no clear D. This CDR3 contains 14 residues. Germline V gene data show CDR1 as SQVTM and CDR2 as ANQGSEA. Trimming took off 2 bases at V and 4 bases at J, with 12 bases between the two ends. In DNA, the CDR3 is TGCAGCGTTGAACGGCAGGATATGTACAATGAGCAGTTCTTC. Residues: CSVERQDMYNEQFF.

The chain carries TRBV7-3 and TRBJ2-1; D ambiguous. V was clipped by 0 bases and J by 9 bases, with 6 bases between them. The CDR3 sequence is 12 residues long. The germline V gene has CDR1 SGHTA and CDR2 FQGTGA. The CDR3 is CASSLTNTEQFF. The CDR3 DNA reads as TGTGCCAGCAGCTTAACTAACACTGAGCAGTTCTTC.

This chain uses TRBV19 with TRBJ2-5; maybe TRBD2 (5 bases). The end of the DNA aligns better with TRBJ2-1, so the J call may be wrong. The V gene's germline CDR1 is LNHDA and CDR2 SQIVND (reference sequence). This CDR3 has 12 residues. CDR3 protein: CASSIVGSEQFF. Written as DNA, the CDR3 is TGTGCCAGTAGTATAGTAGGGAGTGAGCAGTTCTTC.

This chain connects TRBV7-9 to TRBJ2-7, with D possibly being TRBD1 (5 bases). This CDR3 is built from 16 residues. Germline values: CDR1 SEHNR, CDR2 FQNEAQ (reference sequence). V was cut by 5 bases and J by 2 bases, with 19 bases left in between. The CDR3 sequence: CASSLVSPTRAYEQYF. CDR3 sequence (DNA): TGTGCCAGCAGCCTAGTGTCACCTACCAGGGCCTACGAGCAGTACTTC.